This section outlines one TCR beta chain sequence together with its context. Its target is not known. Samples: about 28 days before transplant, then days 30, 100 and 180 after. This entry is derived from a study of T cell clonotyping in hematopoietic cell transplantation. Findings and caveats of the study: Broader posttransplant TCR repertoire diversity was predicted by graft donor and pretransplant recipient Inverse Simpson Index values.

Sequenced by immunoSEQ multiplex PCR; TCRdb stores in-frame clones only, minus some. The repertoire holds fewer than 2,000 clones, roughly 93% seen once, with around 12% in the top ten. The CDR3 has 18 amino acids. Trimming left V 1 base short and J 0 bases short, with 17 bases between. Germline V gene data show CDR1 as MGHRA and CDR2 as YSYEKL. The source material was peripheral blood mononuclear cells, sampled 30 days after allogeneic stem cell transplant. The rearrangement links TRBV4-1 to TRBJ2-3, with D maybe TRBD2 (6 bases). The receptor comes from a female patient aged 50-60 years who had an allogeneic stem cell transplant from a related donor, so the T cells may come from the graft donor. Some clones in this sample may be carry-over from other donors' samples. CDR3 protein: CASSQGGFSGSSTDTQYF. In nucleotides, the CDR3 is TGCGCCAGCAGCCAAGGGGGGTTTAGCGGTTCTAGCACAGATACGCAGTATTTT.